The next 21 T cell receptor beta chains were all read from a single sample in a study of CD8 T cells in ankylosing spondylitis. TCRdb analysed the 5' RACE reads with MiXCR anew, one entry per CDR3 protein. The table lists about 100,000 distinct CDR3 sequences, 24% of them singletons. The sequencing input was synovial fluid, either unsorted or a sorted T cell fraction (not recorded which). These receptors were taken from a male donor with ankylosing spondylitis.

There are many counts of this clonotype. The rearrangement links TRBV20-1 to TRBJ1-1; D is unresolved. Germline values: CDR1 DFQATT, CDR2 SNEGSKA (reference sequence). Trimming pared 0 bases from V and 7 bases from J, leaving 9 bases between. This CDR3 has 12 amino acids. CDR3 in amino acids: CSARDQFVEAFF. DNA of the CDR3: TGCAGTGCTAGAGATCAATTCGTTGAAGCTTTCTTT.

The chain combines TRBV7-9 with TRBJ2-3; possibly TRBD1 for D (5 bases). The germline gives CDR1 SEHNR, CDR2 FQNEAQ (reference sequence). Trimming removed 4 bases from V and 10 bases from J, with 18 bases in between. This CDR3 has 14 residues. The CDR3 DNA is TGTGCCAGCAGCTCCGGAGTTCGTCAGGGTGCGCAGTATTTT. Its protein product is CASSSGVRQGAQYF.

The chain uses TRBV27 and TRBJ1-1; 8 nucleotides agree with TRBD1. Germline loops: CDR1 MNHEY, CDR2 SMNVEV (reference sequence). V lost 5 bases to trimming and J lost 4 bases; unmatched junction nucleotides: 3. The CDR3 consists of 13 residues. The CDR3 nucleotides read TGTGCCAGCAGTCACAGGGGGAGCACTGAAGCTTTCTTT. Protein: CASSHRGSTEAFF.

This clonotype was detected a few times. The chain has TRBV11-3 and TRBJ2-1; no clear D gene. Germline CDR1 SGHNT, CDR2 YENEEA. Trimming took 5 bases from V and 2 from J, leaving 10 bases between them. The length of the CDR3 is 14 residues. CDR3 sequence (DNA): TGTGCCAGCAGCCCCTCGGTGGCCTACAATGAGCAGTTCTTC. It specifies CASSPSVAYNEQFF. Full variable domain (rest looked up from reference TRBV11-3 and TRBJ2-1): EAGVVQSPRYKIIEKKQPVAFWCNPISGHNTLYWYLQNLGQGPELLIRYENEEAVDDSQLPKDRFSAERLKGVDSTLKIQPAELGDSAVYLCASSPSVAYNEQFFGPGTRLTVL.

This chain joins TRBV10-3 and TRBJ1-6, with D possibly being TRBD1 (6 bases). The CDR3 length is 12 residues. V lost 8 bases and J 7 bases, leaving 9 bases between the germline ends. CDR1 and CDR2 (germline): ENHRY, SYGVKD. In DNA form, the CDR3 reads TGTGCCATCCGGGACACCAATTCACCCCTCCACTTT. Its protein product is CAIRDTNSPLHF.

This rearrangement joins TRBV20-1 to TRBJ2-1, with D possibly being TRBD2 (5 bases). The germline V and J ends were trimmed by 1 base and 4 bases, with 14 bases remaining between them. The CDR3 has 15 amino acids. Germline lookup yields CDR1 DFQATT and CDR2 SNEGSKA (reference sequence). CDR3: CSARAKVAWYNEQFF. CDR3 DNA sequence: TGCAGTGCTAGAGCAAAGGTAGCGTGGTACAATGAGCAGTTCTTC.

The rearrangement links TRBV2 to TRBJ1-1, with 10 bases that match TRBD1. Germline trimming cut 7 bases from V and 0 bases from J; bases unmatched to any gene: 5. Germline CDR1 and CDR2: SNHLY and FYNNEI. This CDR3 has 15 amino acids. The CDR3 loop is CASKWDRGMNTEAFF. The CDR3 DNA is TGTGCCAGCAAATGGGACAGGGGCATGAACACTGAAGCTTTCTTT.

The sample holds many counts of this clonotype. This chain connects TRBV18 to TRBJ2-7, with D unresolved. This CDR3 comprises 13 residues. Looked up from germline, CDR1 is KGHSH and CDR2 is LQKENI. Trimming removed 2 bases at V and 3 bases at J, with 8 bases between. CDR3 amino acids: CASSPTTDYEQYV. The CDR3 region has the DNA TGTGCCAGCTCACCAACTACCGACTACGAGCAGTACGTC.

The chain uses TRBV7-2 and TRBJ2-3; D unclear. The CDR3 has 12 amino acids. V lost 8 bases to trimming and J lost 4 bases, with 10 bases between them. In germline, CDR1 is SGHTA, CDR2 FQGNSA. Here the CDR3 DNA reads TGTGCCAGCGGCTCGTTCGCAGATACGCAGTATTTT. Encoded protein: CASGSFADTQYF.

This rearrangement joins TRBV5-4 to TRBJ1-2, with D maybe TRBD1 (6 bases). From germline, CDR1 is SGHNT and CDR2 YYREEE (reference sequence). Trimming took 9 bases from V and 3 from J, leaving 21 bases between them. The CDR3 runs 15 residues. CDR3 DNA sequence: TGTGCCACTACCTTGGGGGCAGGGCGAGACTATGGCTACACCTTC. Translated, it gives CATTLGAGRDYGYTF.

The chain has TRBV5-5 and TRBJ1-2, with D tentatively TRBD1 (5 bases). The V end was cut by 0 bases, the J end by 8 bases, with 14 bases between. This CDR3 contains 14 residues. Germline CDR1 reads SGHKS; CDR2 reads YYEKEE (reference sequence). CDR3 sequence reads: CASSLVGREEGYTF. CDR3 nucleotide sequence: TGTGCCAGCAGCTTGGTAGGCAGGGAGGAAGGCTACACCTTC.

Only a few counts were recorded for this clonotype. This chain links TRBV20-1 with TRBJ2-3, with unresolved D. This CDR3 is built from 13 residues. CDR1 is DFQATT, CDR2 SNEGSKA, per germline (reference sequence). The germline V and J ends were trimmed by 3 bases and 4 bases, with 11 bases remaining between them. The CDR3 protein is CSARVGQPDTQYF. CDR3 in DNA: TGCAGTGCTAGGGTGGGCCAGCCAGATACGCAGTATTTT.

The rearrangement links TRBV20-1 to TRBJ2-3, with 10 bases identical to TRBD2. CDR1 DFQATT and CDR2 SNEGSKA come from the germline V gene (reference sequence). The J segment lost 2 bases and the V segment lost 3 bases, leaving 8 bases of the junction unmatched. The CDR3 consists of 16 residues. The CDR3 is CSASPLAGELTDTQYF. In nucleotides, the CDR3 is TGCAGTGCTAGTCCCCTAGCGGGAGAGCTCACAGATACGCAGTATTTT.

This clonotype was counted a few times. The J gene is TRBJ2-5, the V gene TRBV20-1; weak D call: TRBD1 (5 bases). This CDR3 is built from 11 residues. Per germline, CDR1 DFQATT and CDR2 SNEGSKA (reference sequence). As DNA, the CDR3 is TGCAGAGGACACCTGCAAGAGACCCAGTACTTC. This sequence encodes CRGHLQETQYF.

The chain couples TRBV7-9 to TRBJ1-2; D unresolved. CDR1 and CDR2 (germline): SEHNR, FQNEAQ (reference sequence). The CDR3 loop spans 14 amino acids. Trimming pared 0 bases from V and 2 bases from J, leaving 7 bases between. In DNA form, the CDR3 reads TGTGCCAGCAGCTTAGCGGCAGACAACTATGGCTACACCTTC. This gives the protein CASSLAADNYGYTF.

This clonotype appeared many times. The V and J genes are TRBV7-9 and TRBJ2-1; 8 nucleotides match TRBD1. Germline CDR1 SEHNR, CDR2 FQNEAQ (reference sequence). The CDR3 is 17 residues long. With 3 bases clipped from V and 8 bases from J, the junction kept 15 bases outside the gene matches. The DNA of the CDR3 is TGTGCCAGCAGCTTGTTAGAGTCCGGGACAGGAGGGGATGAGCAGTTCTTC. Translating gives CASSLLESGTGGDEQFF.

In its sample, this clonotype was seen many times. This sequence joins TRBV11-1 and TRBJ2-1; 11 nucleotides agree with TRBD2. CDR1 and CDR2 (germline): SGHAT, FQDESV (reference sequence). This CDR3 comprises 15 residues. The ends lost 5 bases at V and 9 bases at J; junction bases unmatched: 9. The CDR3 sequence: CASSHSGRARVEQFF. CDR3 nucleotide sequence: TGTGCCAGCAGCCATAGCGGGAGGGCCCGGGTTGAGCAGTTCTTC.

CDR3 nucleotide sequence: TGTGCCAGCAGTTTTTGGACAAACAGAAACACTGAAGCTTTCTTT. It is translated as CASSFWTNRNTEAFF. The chain joins TRBV12-3 or TRBV12-4 to TRBJ1-1; possibly TRBD1 for D (5 bases). This CDR3 is 15 amino acids long. The germline V and J ends were trimmed by 3 bases and 2 bases, with 13 bases remaining between them.

The rearrangement joins TRBV7-9 to TRBJ2-3, with 7 nucleotides matching TRBD1. V trimming: 5 bases; J trimming: 5 bases; junction bases outside the gene matches: 7. CDR1 and CDR2 from the germline V gene are SEHNR and FQNEAQ (reference sequence). There are 14 residues in the CDR3. CDR3 region: CASSPRQGVDTQYF. DNA of the CDR3: TGTGCCAGCAGCCCCCGACAGGGAGTAGATACGCAGTATTTT.

The chain recombines TRBV24-1 with TRBJ2-3; 14 bases are shared with TRBD2. Germline V lookup: CDR1 KGHDR, CDR2 SFDVKD. This CDR3 has 18 residues. With 3 bases clipped from V and 0 bases from J, the junction kept 4 bases outside the gene matches. For the CDR3, the DNA is TGTGCCACCAGTGATACACGGACTAGCGGGGGGAGCACAGATACGCAGTATTTT. It is translated as CATSDTRTSGGSTDTQYF.

The gene calls are TRBV15 and TRBJ1-6; D call uncertain. This CDR3 comprises 13 residues. From germline, CDR1 is LNHNV and CDR2 YYDKDF (reference sequence). Trimming stripped 4 bases from V and 9 bases from J, with 10 bases between. CDR3 sequence reads: CATSKELRSPLHF. The CDR3 coding sequence is TGTGCCACCAGCAAAGAGCTGCGTTCACCCCTCCACTTT.